The T cell receptor (beta chain) described here comes from a study of blood T cell repertoires in COVID-19. Study information: Acute and convalescent COVID-19 specimens originated in the United States, Italy and Spain. T cells, B-cell-depleted T cells, or PBMCs supplied cDNA or gDNA.

The authors' processing: Researchers report that nucleated cell counts were estimated from reference gene primer amplification. Profiling relied on immunoSEQ multiplex PCR, and the TCRdb table lists in-frame clones only, not all of them. That table is the source of V, J and clone size, and D and trimming were worked out from the DNA. The sample shows about 200,000 clones, more than 65% of them seen only once. The length of the CDR3 is 14 residues. Looked up from germline, CDR1 is SGHTA and CDR2 is FQGNSA. J gave up 9 bases and V 4 bases, and 3 bases lay outside the gene matches. Specimen: peripheral blood. The V gene is TRBV7-2, the J gene TRBJ1-6; 10 bases are a match to TRBD1. The origin of this receptor is a woman older than 75 with acute or convalescent COVID-19. The CDR3, as DNA: TGTGCCAGCAGCTCGACAGGGGGCTTTTCACCCCTCCACTTT. This sequence encodes CASSSTGGFSPLHF.